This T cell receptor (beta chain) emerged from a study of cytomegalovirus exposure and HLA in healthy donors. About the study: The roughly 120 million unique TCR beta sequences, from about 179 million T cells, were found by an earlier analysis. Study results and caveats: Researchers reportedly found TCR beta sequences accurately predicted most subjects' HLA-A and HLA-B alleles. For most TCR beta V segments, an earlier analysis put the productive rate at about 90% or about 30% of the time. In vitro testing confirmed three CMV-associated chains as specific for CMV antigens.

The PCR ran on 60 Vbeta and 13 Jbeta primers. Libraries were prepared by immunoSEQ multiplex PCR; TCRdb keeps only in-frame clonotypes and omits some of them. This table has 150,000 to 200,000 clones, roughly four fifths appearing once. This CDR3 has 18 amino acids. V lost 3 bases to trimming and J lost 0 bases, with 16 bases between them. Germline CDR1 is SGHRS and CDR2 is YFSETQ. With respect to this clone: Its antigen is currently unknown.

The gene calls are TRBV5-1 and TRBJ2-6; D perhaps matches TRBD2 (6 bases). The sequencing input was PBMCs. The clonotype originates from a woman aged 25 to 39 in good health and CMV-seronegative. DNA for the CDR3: TGCGCCAGCAGCTCAGCGGGTCGGCACCTCTCTGGGGCCAACGTCCTGACTTTC. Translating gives CASSSAGRHLSGANVLTF.